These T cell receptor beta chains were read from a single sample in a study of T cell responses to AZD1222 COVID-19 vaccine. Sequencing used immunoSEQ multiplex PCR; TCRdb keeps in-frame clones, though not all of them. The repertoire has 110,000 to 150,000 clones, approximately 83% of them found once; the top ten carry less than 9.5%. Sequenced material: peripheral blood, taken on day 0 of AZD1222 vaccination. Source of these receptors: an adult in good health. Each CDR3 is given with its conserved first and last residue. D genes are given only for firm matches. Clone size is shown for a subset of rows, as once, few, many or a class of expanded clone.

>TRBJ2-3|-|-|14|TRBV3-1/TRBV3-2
CASSLGGLRDTQYF
TGTGCCAGCAGCCTCGGGGGGCTAAGGGATACGCAGTATTTT
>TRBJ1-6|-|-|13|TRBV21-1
CASKGGYNSPLHF
TGTGCCAGCAAGGGCGGCTATAATTCACCCCTCCACTTT
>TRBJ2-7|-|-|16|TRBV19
CASSISLITGIHEQYF
TGTGCCAGTAGTATTTCGTTAATTACAGGGATCCACGAGCAGTACTTC
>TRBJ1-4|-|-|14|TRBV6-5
CASRNRPSNEKLFF
TGTGCCAGCAGAAACAGACCAAGTAATGAAAAACTGTTTTTT
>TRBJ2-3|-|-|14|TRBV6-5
CASSYSSPTDTQYF
TGTGCCAGCAGTTATTCCAGTCCCACAGATACGCAGTATTTT
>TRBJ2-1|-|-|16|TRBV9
CASSAYGGPNYNEQFF
TGTGCCAGCAGCGCCTACGGGGGGCCTAACTACAATGAGCAGTTCTTC
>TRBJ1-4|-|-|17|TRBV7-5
CARSLARTASTNEKLFF
TGTGCCAGAAGCTTAGCGAGGACAGCTTCAACTAATGAAAAACTGTTTTTT
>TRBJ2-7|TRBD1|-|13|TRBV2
CASGGTGAYEQYF
TGTGCCAGCGGAGGGACAGGGGCCTACGAGCAGTACTTC
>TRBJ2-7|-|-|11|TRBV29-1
CSATSSDEQYF
TGCAGCGCTACTAGCAGCGACGAGCAGTACTTC
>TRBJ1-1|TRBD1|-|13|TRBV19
CACIAGQGTEAFF
TGTGCGTGCATAGCGGGACAGGGTACTGAAGCTTTCTTT
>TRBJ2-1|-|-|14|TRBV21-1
CASKLAGKPDEQFF
TGTGCCAGCAAACTAGCGGGCAAACCCGATGAGCAGTTCTTC
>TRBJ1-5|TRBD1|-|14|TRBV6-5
CASWGQGAIQPQHF
TGTGCCAGCTGGGGACAGGGGGCAATTCAGCCCCAGCATTTT
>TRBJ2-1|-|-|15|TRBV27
CASSWAGTDYNEQFF
TGTGCCAGCAGTTGGGCCGGGACGGATTACAATGAGCAGTTCTTC
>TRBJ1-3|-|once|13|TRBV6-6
CASSITSGNTIYF
TGTGCCAGCAGTATAACCTCTGGAAACACCATATATTTT
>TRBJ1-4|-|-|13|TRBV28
CASKTATNEKLFF
TGTGCCAGCAAGACAGCAACTAATGAAAAACTGTTTTTT